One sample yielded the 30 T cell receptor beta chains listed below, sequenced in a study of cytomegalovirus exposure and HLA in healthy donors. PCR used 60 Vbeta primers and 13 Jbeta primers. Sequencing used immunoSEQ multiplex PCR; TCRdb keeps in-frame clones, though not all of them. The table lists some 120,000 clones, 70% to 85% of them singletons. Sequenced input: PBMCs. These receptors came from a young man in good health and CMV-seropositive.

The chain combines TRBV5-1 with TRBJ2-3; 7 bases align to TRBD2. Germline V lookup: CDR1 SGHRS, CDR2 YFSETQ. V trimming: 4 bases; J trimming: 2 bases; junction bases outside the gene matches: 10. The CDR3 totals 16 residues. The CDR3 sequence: CASSLRLATYTDTQYF. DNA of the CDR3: TGCGCCAGCAGCCTCCGACTAGCCACCTACACAGATACGCAGTATTTT.

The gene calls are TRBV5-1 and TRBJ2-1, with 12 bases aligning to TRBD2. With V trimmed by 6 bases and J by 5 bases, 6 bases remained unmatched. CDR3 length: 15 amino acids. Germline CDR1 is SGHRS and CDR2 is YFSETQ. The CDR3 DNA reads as TGCGCCAGCAAGAATCGGACTAGCGGGAACAATGAGCAGTTCTTC. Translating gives CASKNRTSGNNEQFF.

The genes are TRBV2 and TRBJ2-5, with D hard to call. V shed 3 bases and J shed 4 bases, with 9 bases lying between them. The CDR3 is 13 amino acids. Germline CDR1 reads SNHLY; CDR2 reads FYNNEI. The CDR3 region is CASSEGSRETQYF. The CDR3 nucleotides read TGTGCCAGCAGTGAGGGTAGCAGAGAGACCCAGTACTTC.

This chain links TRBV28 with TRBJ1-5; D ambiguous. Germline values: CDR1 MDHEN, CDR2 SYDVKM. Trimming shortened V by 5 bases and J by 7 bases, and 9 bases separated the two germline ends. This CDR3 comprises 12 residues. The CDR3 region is CASSLLGQPQHF. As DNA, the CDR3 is TGTGCCAGCAGTCTCCTAGGCCAGCCCCAGCATTTT.

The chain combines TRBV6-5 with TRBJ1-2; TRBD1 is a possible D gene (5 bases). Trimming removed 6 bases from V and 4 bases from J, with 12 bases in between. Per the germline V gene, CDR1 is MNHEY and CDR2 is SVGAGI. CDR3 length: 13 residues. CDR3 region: CASREGITYGYTF. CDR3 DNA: TGTGCCAGCAGGGAGGGGATCACCTATGGCTACACCTTC.

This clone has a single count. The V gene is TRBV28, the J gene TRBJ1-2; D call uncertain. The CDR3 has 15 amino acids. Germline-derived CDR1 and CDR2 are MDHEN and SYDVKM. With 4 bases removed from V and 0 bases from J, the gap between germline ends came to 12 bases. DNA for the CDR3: TGTGCCAGCAGTTGGAGAGGCAGTTCTAACTATGGCTACACCTTC. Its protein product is CASSWRGSSNYGYTF.

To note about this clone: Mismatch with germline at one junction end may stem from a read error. As DNA, the CDR3 is TGTGTCAGCAGGGTTGGACAGGGAGGCTACGAGCAGTACTTC. Its protein product is CVSRVGQGGYEQYF. The chain uses TRBV6-1 and TRBJ2-7; 8 nucleotides agree with TRBD1. This CDR3 has 14 residues. Germline V gene sequence: CDR1 MNHNS, CDR2 SASEGT.

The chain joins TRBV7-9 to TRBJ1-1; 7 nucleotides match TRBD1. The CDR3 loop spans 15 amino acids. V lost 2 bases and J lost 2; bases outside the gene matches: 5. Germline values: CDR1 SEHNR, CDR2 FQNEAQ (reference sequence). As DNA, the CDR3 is TGTGCCAGCAGCTTACCGACAGGGTTTAACACTGAAGCTTTCTTT. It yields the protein CASSLPTGFNTEAFF.

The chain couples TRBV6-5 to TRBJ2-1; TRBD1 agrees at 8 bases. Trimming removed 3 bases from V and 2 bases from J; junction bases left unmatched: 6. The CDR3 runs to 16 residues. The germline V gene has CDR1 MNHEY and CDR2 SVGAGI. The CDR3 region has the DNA TGTGCCAGCAGTTATCTTCAGGGGGCCCCCTACAATGAGCAGTTCTTC. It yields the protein CASSYLQGAPYNEQFF.

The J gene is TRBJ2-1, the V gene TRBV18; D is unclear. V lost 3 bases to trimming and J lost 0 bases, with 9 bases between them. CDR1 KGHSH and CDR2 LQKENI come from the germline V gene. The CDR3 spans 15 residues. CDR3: CASSPPTASYNEQFF. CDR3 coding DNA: TGTGCCAGCTCACCCCCAACTGCCTCCTACAATGAGCAGTTCTTC. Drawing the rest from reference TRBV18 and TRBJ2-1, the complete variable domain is NAGVMQNPRHLVRRRGQEARLRCSPMKGHSHVYWYRQLPEEGLKFMVYLQKENIIDESGMPKERFSAEFPKEGPSILRIQQVVRGDSAAYFCASSPPTASYNEQFFGPGTRLTVL.

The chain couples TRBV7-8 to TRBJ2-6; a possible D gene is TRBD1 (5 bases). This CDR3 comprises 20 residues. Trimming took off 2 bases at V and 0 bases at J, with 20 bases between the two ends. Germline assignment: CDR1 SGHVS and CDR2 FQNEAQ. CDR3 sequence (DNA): TGTGCCAGCAGCTTATATGTCTGGGGCAGGCGGAGCTCTGGGGCCAACGTCCTGACTTTC. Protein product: CASSLYVWGRRSSGANVLTF.

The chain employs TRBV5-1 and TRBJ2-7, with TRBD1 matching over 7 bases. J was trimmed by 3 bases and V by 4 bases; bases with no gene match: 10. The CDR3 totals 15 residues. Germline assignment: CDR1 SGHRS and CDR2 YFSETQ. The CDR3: CASSIQPGGDYEQYF. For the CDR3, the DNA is TGCGCCAGCAGCATCCAACCAGGGGGTGACTACGAGCAGTACTTC. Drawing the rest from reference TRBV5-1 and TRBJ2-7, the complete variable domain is KAGVTQTPRYLIKTRGQQVTLSCSPISGHRSVSWYQQTPGQGLQFLFEYFSETQRNKGNFPGRFSGRQFSNSRSEMNVSTLELGDSALYLCASSIQPGGDYEQYFGPGTRLTVT.

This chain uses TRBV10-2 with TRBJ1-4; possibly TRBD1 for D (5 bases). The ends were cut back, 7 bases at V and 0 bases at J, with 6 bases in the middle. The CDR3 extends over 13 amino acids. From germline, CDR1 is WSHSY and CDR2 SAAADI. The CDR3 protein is CASMTATNEKLFF. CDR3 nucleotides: TGCGCCAGCATGACAGCAACTAATGAAAAACTGTTTTTT.

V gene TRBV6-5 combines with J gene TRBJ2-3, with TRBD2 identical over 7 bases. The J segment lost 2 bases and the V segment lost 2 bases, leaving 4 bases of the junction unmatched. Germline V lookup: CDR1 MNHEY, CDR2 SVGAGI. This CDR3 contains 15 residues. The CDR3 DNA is TGTGCCAGCAGTTACGGGCTAGCGGACACAGATACGCAGTATTTT. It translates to CASSYGLADTDTQYF.

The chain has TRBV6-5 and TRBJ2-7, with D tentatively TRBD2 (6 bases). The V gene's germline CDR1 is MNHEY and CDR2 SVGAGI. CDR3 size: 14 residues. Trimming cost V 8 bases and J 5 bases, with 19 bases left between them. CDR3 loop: CASGFSGPRNEQYF. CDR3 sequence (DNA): TGTGCCAGCGGGTTTAGCGGACCGAGGAACGAGCAGTACTTC.

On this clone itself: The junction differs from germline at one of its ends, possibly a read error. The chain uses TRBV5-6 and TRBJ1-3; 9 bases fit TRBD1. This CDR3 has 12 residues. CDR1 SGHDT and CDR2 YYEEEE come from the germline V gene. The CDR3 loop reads CANSLGQGSIYF. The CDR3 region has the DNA TGTGCCAACAGCTTGGGACAGGGATCGATATATTTT. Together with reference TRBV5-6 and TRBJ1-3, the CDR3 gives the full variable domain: DAGVTQSPTHLIKTRGQQVTLRCSPKSGHDTVSWYQQALGQGPQFIFQYYEEEERQRGNFPDRFSGHQFPNYSSELNVNALLLGDSALYLCANSLGQGSIYFGEGSWLTVV.

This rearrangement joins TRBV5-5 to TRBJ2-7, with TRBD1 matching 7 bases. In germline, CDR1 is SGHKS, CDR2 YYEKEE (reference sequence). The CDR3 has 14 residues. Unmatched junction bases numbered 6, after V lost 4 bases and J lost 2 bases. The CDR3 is CASSVSGTAYEQYF. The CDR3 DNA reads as TGTGCCAGCAGCGTATCCGGGACAGCCTACGAGCAGTACTTC.

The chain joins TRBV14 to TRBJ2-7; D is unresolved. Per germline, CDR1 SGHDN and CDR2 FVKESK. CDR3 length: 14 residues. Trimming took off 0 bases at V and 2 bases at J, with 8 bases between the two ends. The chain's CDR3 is CASSQDESAYEQYF. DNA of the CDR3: TGTGCCAGCAGCCAAGATGAGAGCGCCTACGAGCAGTACTTC.

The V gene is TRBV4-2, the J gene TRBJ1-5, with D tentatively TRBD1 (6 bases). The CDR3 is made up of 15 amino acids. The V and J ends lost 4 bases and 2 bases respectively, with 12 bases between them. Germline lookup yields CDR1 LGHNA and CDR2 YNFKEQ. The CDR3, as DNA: TGTGCCAGCAGCCCCGGGGGGCACGGCAATCAGCCCCAGCATTTT. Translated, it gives CASSPGGHGNQPQHF.

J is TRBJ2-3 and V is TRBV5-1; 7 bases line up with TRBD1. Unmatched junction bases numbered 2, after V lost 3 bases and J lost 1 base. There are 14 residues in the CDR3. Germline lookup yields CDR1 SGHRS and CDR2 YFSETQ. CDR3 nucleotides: TGCGCCAGCAGCTACGGGACAGGCACAGATACGCAGTATTTT. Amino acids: CASSYGTGTDTQYF.

The CDR3 region is CASSLRLAGVYEQFF. The CDR3 DNA reads TGTGCCAGCAGTTTGCGTCTAGCGGGAGTCTATGAGCAGTTCTTC. The V gene is TRBV27, the J gene TRBJ2-1; 10 bases line up with TRBD2. CDR1 and CDR2 (germline): MNHEY, SMNVEV (reference sequence). The CDR3 loop spans 15 amino acids. The V segment lost 3 bases and the J segment 8 bases; nucleotides outside the gene matches: 7.

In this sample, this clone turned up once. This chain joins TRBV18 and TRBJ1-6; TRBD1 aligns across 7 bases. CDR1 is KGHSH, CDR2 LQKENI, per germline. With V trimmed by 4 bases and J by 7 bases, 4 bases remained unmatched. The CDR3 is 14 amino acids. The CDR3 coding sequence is TGTGCCAGCTCACTGGGACAGTTAAATTCACCCCTCCACTTT. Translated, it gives CASSLGQLNSPLHF.

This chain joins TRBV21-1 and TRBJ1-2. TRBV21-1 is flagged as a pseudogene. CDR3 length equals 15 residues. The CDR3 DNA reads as TGTGCCAGCAGCAAAGGGGGGGGCCTCGACTATGGCTACACCTTC. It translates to CASSKGGGLDYGYTF.

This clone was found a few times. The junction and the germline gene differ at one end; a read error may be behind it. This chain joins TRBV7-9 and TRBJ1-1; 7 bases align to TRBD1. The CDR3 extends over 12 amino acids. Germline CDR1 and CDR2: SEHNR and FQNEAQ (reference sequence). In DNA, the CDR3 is TGTTCCAGCAGCCCCGGGACAGTTGAAGCTTTCTTT. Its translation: CSSSPGTVEAFF.

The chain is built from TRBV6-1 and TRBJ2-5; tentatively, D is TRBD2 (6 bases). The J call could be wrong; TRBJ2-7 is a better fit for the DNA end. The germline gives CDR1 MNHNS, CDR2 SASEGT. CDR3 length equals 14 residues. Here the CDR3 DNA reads TGTGCCAGCAGTGAAGATCGGAGGGCCTACGAGCAGTACTTC. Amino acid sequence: CASSEDRRAYEQYF.

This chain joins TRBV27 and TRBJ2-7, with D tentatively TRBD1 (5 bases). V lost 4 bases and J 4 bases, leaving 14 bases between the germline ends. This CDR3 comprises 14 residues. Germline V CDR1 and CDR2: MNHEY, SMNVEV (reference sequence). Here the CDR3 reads CASSSGPGPYEQYF. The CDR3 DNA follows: TGTGCCAGCAGTTCTGGGCCAGGGCCATACGAGCAGTACTTC.

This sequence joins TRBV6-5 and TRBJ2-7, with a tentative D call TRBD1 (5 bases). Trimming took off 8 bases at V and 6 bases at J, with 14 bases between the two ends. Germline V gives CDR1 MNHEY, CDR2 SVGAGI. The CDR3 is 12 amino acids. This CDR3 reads CASGTRVSEQYF. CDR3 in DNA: TGTGCCAGCGGTACCAGGGTTTCCGAGCAGTACTTC.

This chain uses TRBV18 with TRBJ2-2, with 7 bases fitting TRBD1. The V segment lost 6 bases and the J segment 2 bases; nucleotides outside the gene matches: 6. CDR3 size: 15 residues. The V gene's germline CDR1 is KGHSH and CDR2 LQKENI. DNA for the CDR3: TGTGCCAGCTCGCAGGGACAGAAAAACACCGGGGAGCTGTTTTTT. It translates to CASSQGQKNTGELFF.

The CDR3 DNA is TGCGCCAGCAGTCCTAGTACCTACGAGCAGTACTTC. Translated, it gives CASSPSTYEQYF. The chain employs TRBV5-1 and TRBJ2-5; D ambiguous. The J call may be mistaken, given a closer DNA end match to TRBJ2-7. The CDR3 length is 12 residues. The germline V gene encodes CDR1 SGHRS and CDR2 YFSETQ.

CDR3 in DNA: TGTGCCAGCAGCCACACTGGGAGGGACCCTGGCTACACCTTC. Amino acids: CASSHTGRDPGYTF. The chain is built from TRBV25-1 and TRBJ1-2; TRBD1 might be the D (5 bases). Between the trimmed V and J ends, which lost 6 bases and 7 bases, there was a span of 18 bases. The length of the CDR3 is 14 residues. Germline CDR1 reads MGHDK; CDR2 reads SYGVNS.